This TCR beta chain was sequenced during a study of cytomegalovirus exposure and HLA in healthy donors. Overall study results and limits: The authors later linked a missense DCLRE1C variant to TCR beta V- and J-gene trimming. Previous analysis showed most TCR beta V segments were productive about 87% or about 30% of the time. In a later analysis, CMV-associated beta chains were mostly HLA-associated, it appeared. Later analysis identified about 18,000 TCR beta sequences associated with HLA alleles, using a false discovery rate threshold of 0.05.

Comment on this clone: The antigen is undetermined.

The PCR used 60 Vbeta and 13 Jbeta primers. Assay used: immunoSEQ multiplex PCR; TCRdb lists only in-frame clones, some missing. This sample carries 130,000 to 150,000 clones, with 0.75% to 1% going to the ten biggest clones. The germline V gene has CDR1 SGHRS and CDR2 YFSETQ. CDR3 length: 14 residues. Trimming cost V 0 bases and J 4 bases, with 7 bases left between them. The sequenced material came from PBMCs. This TCR came from a male donor in good health and CMV-seronegative. The V call is TRBV5-1, the J call TRBJ2-2, with D unresolved. CDR3 protein: CASSLELTTGELFF. The CDR3 nucleotides read TGCGCCAGCAGCTTGGAACTAACCACCGGGGAGCTGTTTTTT.